The 21 T cell receptor beta chains in this list originate from one sample, sequenced in a study of immune evolution from preneoplasia to lung adenocarcinoma. The table came from immunoSEQ multiplex PCR; TCRdb's copy has only in-frame clones and leaves some out. Of thousands of clones in the sample, roughly 88% were seen once. The sequencing input was FFPE minimally invasive lung adenocarcinoma tissue. These receptors all stem from a person aged 80 or over with lung adenocarcinoma.

This chain connects TRBV5-6 to TRBJ2-3; D remains unclear. V was cut by 6 bases and J by 0 bases, with 8 bases left in between. In germline, CDR1 is SGHDT, CDR2 YYEEEE. This CDR3 spans 13 amino acids. CDR3 nucleotides: TGTGCCAGCAATAGCCCCAGCACAGATACGCAGTATTTT. Translation: CASNSPSTDTQYF.

The chain couples TRBV6-5 to TRBJ2-5, with D possibly TRBD1 on 5 matching bases. The DNA end favors TRBJ2-7, so the J call may be wrong. Per germline, CDR1 MNHEY and CDR2 SVGAGI. The CDR3 is 14 residues long. CDR3 nucleotides: TGTGCCAGCAGACCCACTCGACAGTCCTACGAGCAGTACTTC. Amino acids: CASRPTRQSYEQYF.

The chain recombines TRBV5-1 with TRBJ2-3; tentative D call: TRBD2 (6 bases). CDR3 length: 16 amino acids. V lost 4 bases, J lost 0 bases, and 15 bases lay in between. Germline-derived CDR1 and CDR2 are SGHRS and YFSETQ. CDR3 protein: CASSGGTAPSTDTQYF. In nucleotides, the CDR3 is TGCGCCAGCAGCGGGGGGACGGCACCTAGCACAGATACGCAGTATTTT.

This rearrangement joins TRBV7-2 to TRBJ2-7; D is uncertain. V was trimmed by 0 bases and J by 6 bases, leaving 12 bases between them. The CDR3 length is 14 residues. Germline V gives CDR1 SGHTA, CDR2 FQGNSA. The CDR3 loop reads CASSLAASVGEQYF. The CDR3, as DNA: TGTGCCAGCAGCTTAGCTGCTTCGGTTGGCGAGCAGTACTTC.

The table lists this clone with a count of one. The V call is TRBV7-2, the J call TRBJ2-7; 12 bases match TRBD2. The length of the CDR3 is 17 residues. The trim removed 2 bases at V and 0 bases at J, leaving 5 bases unmatched. CDR1 is SGHTA, CDR2 FQGNSA, per germline. CDR3 nucleotides: TGTGCCAGCAGCTTACGGACTAGCGGGATGGGCTCCTACGAGCAGTACTTC. Its protein is CASSLRTSGMGSYEQYF.

The chain links TRBV2 to TRBJ1-1; D possibly corresponds to TRBD1 (5 bases). The germline V and J ends were trimmed by 5 bases and 3 bases, with 16 bases remaining between them. The V gene's germline CDR1 is SNHLY and CDR2 FYNNEI. The CDR3 has 15 amino acids. The CDR3 DNA sequence: TGTGCCAGCAGTCGCCGGACCGCGGGGGACACTGAAGCTTTCTTT. Translating gives CASSRRTAGDTEAFF.

The chain joins TRBV10-3 to TRBJ2-7; no definite D call. Trimming removed 10 bases from V and 5 bases from J, with 12 bases in between. The CDR3 runs 11 residues. Germline CDR1 and CDR2: ENHRY and SYGVKD. CDR3 sequence reads: CATHEGNEQYF. CDR3 coding DNA: TGTGCCACCCACGAAGGGAACGAGCAGTACTTC.

V usage is TRBV28 and J usage is TRBJ1-2; unclear D gene. The germline V gene has CDR1 MDHEN and CDR2 SYDVKM. CDR3 length: 14 residues. Trimming took off 2 bases at V and 8 bases at J, with 15 bases between the two ends. The CDR3 DNA sequence: TGTGCCAGCAGTTTACCCGACCCCACCCAGGGCTACACCTTC. It translates to CASSLPDPTQGYTF.

This chain joins TRBV4-2 and TRBJ1-5, with no clear D. Germline lookup yields CDR1 LGHNA and CDR2 YNFKEQ. With 1 base removed from V and 8 bases from J, the gap between germline ends came to 12 bases. The CDR3 is 14 residues long. DNA of the CDR3: TGTGCCAGCAGCCAAGGATGGGGTTGGGAGCCCCAGCATTTT. Its protein product is CASSQGWGWEPQHF.

The chain carries TRBV7-7 and TRBJ2-2, with D perhaps TRBD2 (6 bases). This CDR3 has 12 residues. CDR1 and CDR2 (germline): SSHAT, FNYEAQ (reference sequence). CDR3 in amino acids: CASGDSTGELFF. The CDR3, as DNA: TGTGCTAGCGGCGACAGCACCGGGGAGCTGTTTTTT.

The chain employs TRBV6-6 and TRBJ1-5; D is ambiguous. The CDR3 has 13 amino acids. CDR1 MNHNY and CDR2 SVGAGI come from the germline V gene (reference sequence). With 2 bases removed from V and 3 bases from J, the gap between germline ends came to 5 bases. The CDR3 sequence is CASSYQFNQPQHF. As DNA, the CDR3 is TGTGCCAGCAGTTACCAGTTCAATCAGCCCCAGCATTTT.

The V gene is TRBV28, the J gene TRBJ1-2; the D gene is possibly TRBD1 (5 bases). Trimming stripped 11 bases from V and 0 bases from J, with 13 bases between. The CDR3 loop spans 13 amino acids. Germline V gene lookup returns CDR1 MDHEN and CDR2 SYDVKM. The chain's CDR3 is CAVPGTPNYGYTF. CDR3 DNA: TGTGCCGTCCCCGGGACTCCTAACTATGGCTACACCTTC.

The chain uses TRBV25-1 and TRBJ1-3, with 9 bases lining up with TRBD1. V shed 7 bases, J shed 6 bases, and the junction held 10 bases outside the gene matches. Germline V gene lookup returns CDR1 MGHDK and CDR2 SYGVNS. The CDR3 consists of 15 residues. CDR3 sequence: CASIDGTGKENTIYF. The CDR3 DNA is TGTGCCAGCATTGACGGGACAGGGAAAGAAAACACCATATATTTT.

In nucleotides, the CDR3 is TGTGCCTGGAGTTCGCAGAGCAATCAGCCCCAGCATTTT. It is translated as CAWSSQSNQPQHF. The genes are TRBV30 and TRBJ1-5; D is undetermined. This CDR3 region has 13 residues. Germline CDR1 is GTSNPN and CDR2 is SVGIG (reference sequence). Deletions cut 2 bases from V and 1 base from J, with 6 bases between.

The chain couples TRBV5-1 to TRBJ1-2; 12 nucleotides match TRBD1. Germline V gives CDR1 SGHRS, CDR2 YFSETQ. Germline trimming cut 4 bases from V and 7 bases from J; bases unmatched to any gene: 5. CDR3 length: 14 residues. For the CDR3, the DNA is TGCGCCAGCAGCCCCGGGGACAGGGGGCTTGGCTACACCTTC. As protein: CASSPGDRGLGYTF.

The rearrangement joins TRBV19 to TRBJ1-5; 8 positions agree with TRBD1. V lost 5 bases, J lost 2 bases, and 8 bases stayed unmatched. The germline CDR1 and CDR2 sequences are LNHDA and SQIVND (reference sequence). The CDR3 length is 16 residues. The CDR3 here is CASSASTGVRNQPQHF. The CDR3, as DNA: TGTGCCAGTAGTGCTTCGACAGGGGTGCGCAATCAGCCCCAGCATTTT.

Concerning this clone itself: The identical CDR3 is also encoded by other nucleotide sequences in the sample. V gene TRBV10-3 combines with J gene TRBJ2-3, with D perhaps matching TRBD1 (6 bases). This CDR3 region has 13 residues. Germline-derived CDR1 and CDR2 are ENHRY and SYGVKD. V was clipped by 6 bases and J by 3 bases, with 10 bases between them. This chain's CDR3 is CAISWTDTDTQYF. CDR3 coding DNA: TGTGCCATCAGCTGGACAGATACAGATACGCAGTATTTT.

The V gene is TRBV19, the J gene TRBJ1-3, with D hard to call. V lost 5 bases and J lost 0, with 5 bases in between. The length of the CDR3 is 13 residues. Germline CDR1 and CDR2: LNHDA and SQIVND (reference sequence). The DNA for the CDR3 is TGTGCCAGTAGTTCCCCCTCTGGAAACACCATATATTTT. Amino acids: CASSSPSGNTIYF.

The V call is TRBV19, the J call TRBJ2-1; 11 bases are shared with TRBD1. The CDR3 covers 16 residues. CDR1 and CDR2 from the germline V gene are LNHDA and SQIVND (reference sequence). After removal of 10 bases from V and 7 bases from J, the junction contained 15 bases not matched to a gene. CDR3 nucleotide sequence: TGTGCCACTAGAGACCTCGGGACAGGGGGGGGGAATGAGCAGTTCTTC. Amino acid sequence: CATRDLGTGGGNEQFF.

The chain recombines TRBV6-5 with TRBJ2-1; D may correspond to TRBD1 or TRBD2 (5 bases each). V was pared by 0 bases and J by 2 bases, with 8 bases between. This CDR3 is 15 amino acids long. The germline V gene has CDR1 MNHEY and CDR2 SVGAGI. This chain's CDR3 is CASSYSRDAYNEQFF. CDR3 in DNA: TGTGCCAGCAGTTACTCGAGGGACGCCTACAATGAGCAGTTCTTC.

The chain is built from TRBV11-3 and TRBJ2-3, with TRBD1 matching over 9 bases. CDR1 and CDR2 (germline): SGHNT, YENEEA. The CDR3 covers 15 residues. The trim removed 2 bases at V and 4 bases at J, leaving 4 bases unmatched. The CDR3 DNA is TGTGCCAGCAGCTTAAGGACAGGGGTGGCAGATACGCAGTATTTT. It encodes CASSLRTGVADTQYF.